The TCR beta chain described here comes from a study of blood T cell repertoires in COVID-19. Turning to the study itself: COVID-19 samples, acute and convalescent, were from the United States, Italy and Spain. The cDNA or gDNA used as material had been derived from T cells, B-cell-depleted T cells, or PBMCs.

Those who participated ranged in age from roughly 18 to 89 years and resided in around 22 US areas. The length of the CDR3 is 14 residues. In germline, CDR1 is MNHEY, CDR2 SVGAGI. The V segment lost 4 bases and the J segment 5 bases; nucleotides outside the gene matches: 6. Original methodology: From reference gene primer amplification, estimates of nucleated cell counts were derived. The assay was immunoSEQ multiplex PCR, and TCRdb's table has in-frame clones only and misses some. V and J calls and clone size are those listed in that table; D and trimming were worked out from the DNA. The top ten hold 2.8% of the sample, which has 250,000 or so clones, 91% seen once.

Input material: PBMCs or T cells enriched from blood (not recorded which). The clonotype comes from a man aged 40-55 years who had been exposed to COVID-19. V is TRBV6-5 and J is TRBJ2-5, with 8 bases that match TRBD1. Written as DNA, the CDR3 is TGTGCCAGCAGTTTCACACAGGGGGTCGAGACCCAGTACTTC. Protein: CASSFTQGVETQYF.